A single sample is the source of the 14 T cell receptor beta chains below, sequenced in a study of blood T cell repertoires in COVID-19. The table came from immunoSEQ multiplex PCR; TCRdb's copy has only in-frame clones and leaves some out. This table has 200,000 or so clones, around four fifths appearing once. The sample consisted of peripheral blood. These receptors all stem from a woman in her twenties or thirties with acute or convalescent COVID-19.

This chain joins TRBV11-2 and TRBJ2-2, with D maybe TRBD1 (6 bases). Germline CDR1 SGHAT, CDR2 FQNNGV. Trimming removed 4 bases at V and 5 bases at J, with 11 bases between. The CDR3 runs 14 residues. The DNA of the CDR3 is TGTGCCAGCAGCTCCGGGACACCGACCGGGGAGCTGTTTTTT. Encoded protein: CASSSGTPTGELFF. Using reference TRBV11-2 and TRBJ2-2 for the parts outside the CDR3, the full variable domain is EAGVAQSPRYKIIEKRQSVAFWCNPISGHATLYWYQQILGQGPKLLIQFQNNGVVDDSQLPKDRFSAERLKGVDSTLKIQPAKLEDSAVYLCASSSGTPTGELFFGEGSRLTVL.

This clone is a singleton in its sample. The rearrangement joins TRBV27 to TRBJ1-2, with D perhaps TRBD1 (6 bases). The CDR3 has 15 amino acids. CDR1 and CDR2 (germline): MNHEY, SMNVEV (reference sequence). The ends were cut back, 5 bases at V and 3 bases at J, with 16 bases in the middle. The CDR3 is CASSMTQGFDYGYTF. Here the CDR3 DNA reads TGTGCCAGCAGTATGACACAGGGATTCGACTATGGCTACACCTTC.

The chain joins TRBV12-3 or TRBV12-4 to TRBJ2-1; 7 nucleotides match TRBD2. V was pared by 6 bases and J by 10 bases, with 6 bases of the junction left unmatched. This CDR3 has 12 residues. The CDR3 region has the DNA TGTGCCAGCAGAGACCCACTAGCGGAGCAGTTCTTC. Translated, it gives CASRDPLAEQFF.

The rearrangement joins TRBV24-1 to TRBJ2-1; TRBD2 matches at 7 bases. CDR3 length equals 14 residues. V shed 1 base, J shed 8 bases, and the junction held 4 bases outside the gene matches. CDR1 KGHDR and CDR2 SFDVKD come from the germline V gene. This chain's CDR3 is CATSDFRLADEQFF. Written as DNA, the CDR3 is TGTGCCACCAGTGATTTCAGGCTAGCGGATGAGCAGTTCTTC.

The chain uses TRBV5-1 and TRBJ1-1; D is uncertain. Trimming cost V 3 bases and J 3 bases, with 15 bases left between them. The CDR3 length is 15 residues. Germline V gene data show CDR1 as SGHRS and CDR2 as YFSETQ. The CDR3: CASSSRPSGDTEAFF. The DNA for the CDR3 is TGCGCCAGCAGCTCCAGACCTAGCGGGGACACTGAAGCTTTCTTT.

The V gene is TRBV20-1, the J gene TRBJ2-3; 7 nucleotides match TRBD1. CDR1 is DFQATT and CDR2 is SNEGSKA in the germline V gene (reference sequence). With 3 bases clipped from V and 6 bases from J, the junction kept 12 bases outside the gene matches. This CDR3 comprises 15 residues. The CDR3 protein is CSASQGQLWGDTQYF. The CDR3 DNA reads as TGCAGTGCTAGTCAGGGACAGCTCTGGGGGGATACGCAGTATTTT.

The chain couples TRBV5-1 to TRBJ2-1; tentatively, D is TRBD1 (5 bases). V was shortened by 4 bases and J by 4 bases, with 15 bases between the two germline ends. The CDR3 is 15 amino acids. Germline V lookup: CDR1 SGHRS, CDR2 YFSETQ. The CDR3 DNA reads TGCGCCAGCAGCCGTACCACAGGCTCGTACAATGAGCAGTTCTTC. Protein sequence: CASSRTTGSYNEQFF. The complete variable domain, with remaining parts taken from reference TRBV5-1 and TRBJ2-1, reads KAGVTQTPRYLIKTRGQQVTLSCSPISGHRSVSWYQQTPGQGLQFLFEYFSETQRNKGNFPGRFSGRQFSNSRSEMNVSTLELGDSALYLCASSRTTGSYNEQFFGPGTRLTVL.

This clone was recorded a few times. This sequence joins TRBV12-3 or TRBV12-4 and TRBJ1-2, with no clear D. The CDR3 consists of 11 residues. Trimming took off 6 bases at V and 10 bases at J, with 12 bases between the two ends. The CDR3 region is CASSPFRDYTF. CDR3 sequence (DNA): TGTGCCAGCAGCCCTTTCCGGGACTACACCTTC.

This chain joins TRBV12-3 or TRBV12-4 and TRBJ2-5, with D perhaps TRBD1 (6 bases). V gave up 6 bases and J gave up 1 base, with 9 bases separating them. This CDR3 has 13 amino acids. This CDR3 reads CASRRTVQETQYF. The CDR3 DNA reads as TGTGCCAGCAGACGGACAGTCCAAGAGACCCAGTACTTC.

This rearrangement joins TRBV5-6 to TRBJ2-3, with 7 nucleotides matching TRBD1. CDR3 size: 15 residues. The germline V gene encodes CDR1 SGHDT and CDR2 YYEEEE. The junction had 6 bases not matched to a gene; V was cut back by 4 bases and J by 1 base. The CDR3 loop is CASSRQDRGTDTQYF. The CDR3 DNA follows: TGTGCCAGCAGCCGACAAGACAGGGGCACAGATACGCAGTATTTT.

The V call is TRBV29-1, the J call TRBJ2-7, with TRBD2 as a possible D gene (6 bases). Looked up from germline, CDR1 is SQVTM and CDR2 is ANQGSEA. The CDR3 has 11 amino acids. V lost 8 bases and J lost 4, with 12 bases in between. The CDR3 DNA reads as TGCAGCACGCAGGAGGGTTACGAGCAGTACTTC. Protein product: CSTQEGYEQYF.

The chain employs TRBV27 and TRBJ2-7; 9 nucleotides align to TRBD2. CDR1 and CDR2 (germline): MNHEY, SMNVEV (reference sequence). V was pared by 6 bases and J by 7 bases, with 10 bases of the junction left unmatched. The CDR3 extends over 14 amino acids. CDR3 nucleotides: TGTGCCAGCAGCTGGCGGGAGGGGGCGGGAGAGCAGTACTTC. The encoded protein is CASSWREGAGEQYF.

This chain joins TRBV7-9 and TRBJ1-1, with D possibly matching TRBD1 (6 bases). The length of the CDR3 is 12 residues. The germline V and J ends were trimmed by 5 bases and 9 bases, with 13 bases remaining between them. Germline V gene sequence: CDR1 SEHNR, CDR2 FQNEAQ (reference sequence). The CDR3 here is CASSRHREQAFF. CDR3 in DNA: TGTGCCAGCAGCCGCCACAGGGAACAAGCTTTCTTT.

CDR3 in amino acids: CASGRGQTTLGYTF. DNA of the CDR3: TGTGCCAGCGGACGGGGACAGACTACTTTGGGCTACACCTTC. The chain combines TRBV6-5 with TRBJ1-2; 7 bases agree with TRBD1. CDR1 and CDR2 (germline): MNHEY, SVGAGI. J was trimmed by 8 bases and V by 8 bases; bases with no gene match: 14. The CDR3 has 14 amino acids.